This T cell receptor (beta chain) was found in a study of beta chain features in type 1 diabetes. Points from the study as a whole: For patients and controls alike, PCR might favor shorter templates to the same degree. In type 1 diabetes patients, VDJ junctions had fewer insertions; deletions at these junctions were more frequent.

There are 17 residues in the CDR3. V was clipped by 5 bases and J by 1 base, with 20 bases between them. CDR1 is SGHTA and CDR2 is FQGNSA in the germline V gene. The investigators reverse transcribed all of the isolated RNA, so they sequenced expressed TCRB transcripts. Clones were sequenced by immunoSEQ multiplex PCR, and TCRdb holds only the in-frame ones, with some missing. The data contain 200,000 to 300,000 clones, less than 15% of them singletons. With regard to this clone: Its target is not known.

One heparinised draw of blood, averaging approximately 110 mL, came from each donor. The chain links TRBV7-2 to TRBJ1-1; D remains ambiguous. The TCR sequence derives from a woman aged 40 to 50 in good health. The source material was naive CD4+ T cells from blood. In DNA form, the CDR3 reads TGTGCCAGCAGCACACCCTTGAGAGGGCGAGGGAACACTGAAGCTTTCTTT. It specifies CASSTPLRGRGNTEAFF.